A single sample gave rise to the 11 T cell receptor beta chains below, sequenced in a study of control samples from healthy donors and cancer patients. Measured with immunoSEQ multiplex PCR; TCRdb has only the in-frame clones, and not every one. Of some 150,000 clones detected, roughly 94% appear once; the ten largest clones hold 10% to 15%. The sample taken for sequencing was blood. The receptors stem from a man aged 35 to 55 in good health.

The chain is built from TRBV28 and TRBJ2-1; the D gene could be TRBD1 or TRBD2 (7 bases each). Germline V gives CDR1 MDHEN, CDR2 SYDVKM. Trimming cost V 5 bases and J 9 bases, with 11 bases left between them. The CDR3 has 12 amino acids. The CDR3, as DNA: TGTGCCAGCAGTCAGGGGGGGACTGAGCAGTTCTTC. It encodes CASSQGGTEQFF.

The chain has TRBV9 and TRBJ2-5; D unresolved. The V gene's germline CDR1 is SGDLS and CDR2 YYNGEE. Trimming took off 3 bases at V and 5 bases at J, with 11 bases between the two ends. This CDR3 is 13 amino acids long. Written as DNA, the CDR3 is TGTGCCAGCAGCGATGGATATACGGAGACCCAGTACTTC. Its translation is CASSDGYTETQYF.

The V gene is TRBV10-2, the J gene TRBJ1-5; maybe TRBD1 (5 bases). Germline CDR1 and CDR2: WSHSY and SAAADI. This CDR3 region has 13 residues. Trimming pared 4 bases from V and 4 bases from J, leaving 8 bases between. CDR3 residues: CASSGAGNQPQHF. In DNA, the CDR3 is TGCGCCAGCAGTGGGGCAGGGAATCAGCCCCAGCATTTT.

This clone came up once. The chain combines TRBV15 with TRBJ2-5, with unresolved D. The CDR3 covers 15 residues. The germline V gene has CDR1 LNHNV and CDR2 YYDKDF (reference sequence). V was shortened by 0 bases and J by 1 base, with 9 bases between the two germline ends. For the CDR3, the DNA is TGTGCCACCAGCAGAGAGGGCAGGACCCAAGAGACCCAGTACTTC. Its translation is CATSREGRTQETQYF.

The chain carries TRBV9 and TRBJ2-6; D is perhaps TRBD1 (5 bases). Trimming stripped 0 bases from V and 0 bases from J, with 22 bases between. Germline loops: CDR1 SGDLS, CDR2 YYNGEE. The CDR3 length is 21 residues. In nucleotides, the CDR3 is TGTGCCAGCAGCGTAGGAGGCAGGACACAAAACACCTACTCTGGGGCCAACGTCCTGACTTTC. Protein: CASSVGGRTQNTYSGANVLTF.

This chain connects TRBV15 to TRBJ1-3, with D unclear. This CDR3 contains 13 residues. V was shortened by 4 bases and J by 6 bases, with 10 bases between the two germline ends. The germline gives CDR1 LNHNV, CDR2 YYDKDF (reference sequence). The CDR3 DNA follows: TGTGCCACCAGCATGTCCCCGAAAAACACCATATATTTT. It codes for CATSMSPKNTIYF.

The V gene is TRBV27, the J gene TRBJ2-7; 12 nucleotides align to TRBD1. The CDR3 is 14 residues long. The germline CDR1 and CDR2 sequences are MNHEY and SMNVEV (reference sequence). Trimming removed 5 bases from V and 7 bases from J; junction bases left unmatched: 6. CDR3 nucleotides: TGTGCCAGCAGTCACCGGGACAGGGGGCGGGAGCAGTACTTC. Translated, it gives CASSHRDRGREQYF.

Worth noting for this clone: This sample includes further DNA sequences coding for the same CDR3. The CDR3 loop reads CASSFRGGGYNEQFF. The CDR3 coding sequence is TGTGCCAGCAGCTTTAGGGGCGGGGGTTACAATGAGCAGTTCTTC. The chain carries TRBV9 and TRBJ2-1; 7 positions agree with TRBD2. The J segment lost 4 bases and the V segment lost 4 bases, leaving 8 bases of the junction unmatched. Germline lookup yields CDR1 SGDLS and CDR2 YYNGEE. The CDR3 spans 15 residues. Using reference TRBV9 and TRBJ2-1 for the parts outside the CDR3, the full variable domain is DSGVTQTPKHLITATGQRVTLRCSPRSGDLSVYWYQQSLDQGLQFLIQYYNGEERAKGNILERFSAQQFPDLHSELNLSSLELGDSALYFCASSFRGGGYNEQFFGPGTRLTVL.

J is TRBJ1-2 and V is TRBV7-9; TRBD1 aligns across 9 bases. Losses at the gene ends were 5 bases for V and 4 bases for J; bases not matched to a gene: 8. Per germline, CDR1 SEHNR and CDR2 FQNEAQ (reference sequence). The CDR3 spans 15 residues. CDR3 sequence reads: CASSGPGQGVYGYTF. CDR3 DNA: TGTGCCAGCAGCGGACCGGGACAGGGTGTCTATGGCTACACCTTC.

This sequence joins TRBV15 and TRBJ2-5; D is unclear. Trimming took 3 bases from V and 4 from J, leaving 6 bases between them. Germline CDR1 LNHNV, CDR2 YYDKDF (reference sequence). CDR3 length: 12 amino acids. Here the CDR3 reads CATSRGLETQYF. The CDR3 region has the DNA TGTGCCACCAGCAGGGGGTTAGAGACCCAGTACTTC.

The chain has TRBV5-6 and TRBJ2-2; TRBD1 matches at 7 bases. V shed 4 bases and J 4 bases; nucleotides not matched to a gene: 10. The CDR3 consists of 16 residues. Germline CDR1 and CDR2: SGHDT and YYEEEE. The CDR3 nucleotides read TGTGCCAGCAGCCGGACAGGCGCTAAATTCACCGGGGAGCTGTTTTTT. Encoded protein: CASSRTGAKFTGELFF.